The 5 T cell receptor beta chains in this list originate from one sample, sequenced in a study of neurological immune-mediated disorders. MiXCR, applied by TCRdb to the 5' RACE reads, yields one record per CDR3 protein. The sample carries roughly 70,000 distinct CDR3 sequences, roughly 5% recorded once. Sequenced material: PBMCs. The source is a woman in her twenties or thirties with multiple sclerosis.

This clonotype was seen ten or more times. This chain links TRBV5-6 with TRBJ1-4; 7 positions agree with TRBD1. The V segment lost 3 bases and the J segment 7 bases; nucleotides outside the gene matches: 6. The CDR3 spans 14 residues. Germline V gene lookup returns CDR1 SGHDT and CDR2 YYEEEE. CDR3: CASSWNPGGEKLFF. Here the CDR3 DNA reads TGTGCCAGCAGCTGGAATCCAGGGGGTGAAAAACTGTTTTTT. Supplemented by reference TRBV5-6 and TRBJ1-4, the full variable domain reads DAGVTQSPTHLIKTRGQQVTLRCSPKSGHDTVSWYQQALGQGPQFIFQYYEEEERQRGNFPDRFSGHQFPNYSSELNVNALLLGDSALYLCASSWNPGGEKLFFGSGTQLSVL.

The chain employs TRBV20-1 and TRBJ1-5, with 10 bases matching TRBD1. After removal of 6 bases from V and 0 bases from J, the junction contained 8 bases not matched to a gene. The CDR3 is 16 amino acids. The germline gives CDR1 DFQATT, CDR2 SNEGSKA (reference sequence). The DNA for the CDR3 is TGCAGTGCAATTCAAGGGACAGGGGCTAGCAATCAGCCCCAGCATTTT. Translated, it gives CSAIQGTGASNQPQHF.

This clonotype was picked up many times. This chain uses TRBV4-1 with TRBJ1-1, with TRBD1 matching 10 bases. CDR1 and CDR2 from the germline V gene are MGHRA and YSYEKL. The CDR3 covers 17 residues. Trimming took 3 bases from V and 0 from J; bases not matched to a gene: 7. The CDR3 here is CASSHPGTGDLNTEAFF. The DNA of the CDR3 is TGCGCCAGCAGCCATCCCGGGACAGGGGATTTGAACACTGAAGCTTTCTTT.

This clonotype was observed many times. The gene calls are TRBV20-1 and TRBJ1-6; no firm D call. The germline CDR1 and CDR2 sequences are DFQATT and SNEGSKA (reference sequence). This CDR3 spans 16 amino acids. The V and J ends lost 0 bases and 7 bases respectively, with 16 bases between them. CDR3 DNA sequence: TGCAGTGCTAGAGATGTGGGCAACATTATAAATTCACCCCTCCACTTT. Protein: CSARDVGNIINSPLHF.

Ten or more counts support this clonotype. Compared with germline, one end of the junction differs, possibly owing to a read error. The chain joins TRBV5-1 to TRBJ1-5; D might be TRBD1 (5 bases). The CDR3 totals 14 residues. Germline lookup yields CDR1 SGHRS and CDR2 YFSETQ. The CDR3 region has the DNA TGCGCCAGCAGCTTGGCCTGGGGGGGTCAGCCCCAGAATTTT. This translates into CASSLAWGGQPQNF.